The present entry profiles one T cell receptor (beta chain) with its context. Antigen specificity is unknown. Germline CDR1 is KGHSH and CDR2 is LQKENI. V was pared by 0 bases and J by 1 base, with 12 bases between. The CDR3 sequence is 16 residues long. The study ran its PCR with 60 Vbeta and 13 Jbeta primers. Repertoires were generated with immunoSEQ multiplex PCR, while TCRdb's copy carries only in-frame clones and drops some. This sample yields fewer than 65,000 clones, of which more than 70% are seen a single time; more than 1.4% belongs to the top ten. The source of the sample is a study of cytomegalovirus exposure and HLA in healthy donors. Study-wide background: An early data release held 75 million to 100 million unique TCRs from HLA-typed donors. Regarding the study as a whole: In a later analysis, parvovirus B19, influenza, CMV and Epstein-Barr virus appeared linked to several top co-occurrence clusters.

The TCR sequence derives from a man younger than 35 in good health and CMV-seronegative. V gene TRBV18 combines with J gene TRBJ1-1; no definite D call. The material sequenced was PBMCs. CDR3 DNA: TGTGCCAGCTCACCACCTAACAGCCGTTGGAACACTGAAGCTTTCTTT. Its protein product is CASSPPNSRWNTEAFF.